This TCR beta chain was recorded in a study of cytomegalovirus exposure and HLA in healthy donors. Whole-study results and caveats: A later analysis linked a missense variant in DCLRE1C to the trimming of TCR beta V and J genes. Diagnosis of cytomegalovirus status made by the classifier reportedly showed high specificity and sensitivity.

This clone was detected a few times. Its antigen is as yet unknown. The CDR3 is 14 residues long. The PCR ran on 60 Vbeta and 13 Jbeta primers. Clones were read by immunoSEQ multiplex PCR, and TCRdb kept only the in-frame ones, dropping some. Of 99,000 or so clones in the sample, roughly 80% were seen once. The rearrangement links TRBV12-2 to TRBJ2-5; TRBD1 is taken as the D call from the table, unchecked against the DNA. The J call may be faulty, since TRBJ2-7 better matches the DNA end. TRBV12-2 is a pseudogene. This clonotype was sampled from a woman in her forties in good health and CMV-seropositive. What was sequenced was PBMCs. CDR3 sequence reads: CASRPNRDNYEQYF. The CDR3 DNA sequence: TGTGCAAGTCGCCCCAACCGGGACAACTACGAGCAGTACTTC.